These 32 T cell receptor beta chains came from one sample sequenced in a study of T cell changes during pregnancy in multiple sclerosis. The table came from immunoSEQ multiplex PCR; TCRdb's copy has only in-frame clones and leaves some out. The sample contains fewer than 75,000 clones, about nine tenths of which appear only once. The input for sequencing was peripheral blood, taken in the first trimester of pregnancy. The receptors originated from a female donor with multiple sclerosis, enrolled in a pregnancy study.

This chain links TRBV7-2 with TRBJ2-2; D possibly corresponds to TRBD2 (6 bases). In germline, CDR1 is SGHTA, CDR2 FQGNSA. The CDR3 is 15 residues long. The ends were cut back, 1 base at V and 4 bases at J, with 10 bases in the middle. CDR3 region: CASSLGSGLTGELFF. The CDR3 nucleotides read TGTGCCAGCAGCTTAGGTAGCGGCCTCACCGGGGAGCTGTTTTTT.

The genes are TRBV4-1 and TRBJ2-4; tentative D call: TRBD2 (6 bases). Germline values: CDR1 MGHRA, CDR2 YSYEKL. CDR3 length equals 14 residues. The V and J ends lost 0 bases and 8 bases respectively, with 11 bases between them. The CDR3 coding sequence is TGCGCCAGCAGCCAAGACGGGGGTATGGACATTCAGTACTTC. It encodes CASSQDGGMDIQYF.

The rearrangement links TRBV7-2 to TRBJ2-3; 13 positions agree with TRBD2. From germline, CDR1 is SGHTA and CDR2 FQGNSA. The CDR3 is 18 residues long. V dropped 2 bases and J dropped 6; count of bases not matched to a gene: 11. The CDR3 spells CASSLIGTSGTRRDTQYF. As DNA, the CDR3 is TGTGCCAGCAGCTTAATAGGGACTAGCGGGACCCGAAGGGATACGCAGTATTTT.

The sample holds a few counts of this clone. The chain uses TRBV5-5 and TRBJ1-4; 7 bases align to TRBD1. The germline V gene encodes CDR1 SGHKS and CDR2 YYEKEE (reference sequence). V lost 4 bases, J lost 9 bases, and 3 bases stayed unmatched. CDR3 length: 12 residues. CDR3 nucleotides: TGTGCCAGCAGCGGGACAGTAAAAAAACTGTTTTTT. This encodes CASSGTVKKLFF.

The chain is built from TRBV30 and TRBJ1-4; D is possibly TRBD1 (5 bases). Between the trimmed V and J ends, which lost 3 bases and 6 bases, there was a span of 17 bases. This CDR3 spans 15 amino acids. The V gene's germline CDR1 is GTSNPN and CDR2 SVGIG (reference sequence). CDR3 sequence reads: CAWSLGARADEKLFF. CDR3 DNA: TGTGCCTGGAGCTTAGGGGCCAGGGCTGATGAAAAACTGTTTTTT.

The chain couples TRBV4-1 to TRBJ1-1; D not resolved. The germline V gene has CDR1 MGHRA and CDR2 YSYEKL. V lost 0 bases to trimming and J lost 4 bases, with 9 bases between them. The CDR3 sequence is 14 residues long. CDR3 sequence reads: CASSQELYLTEAFF. The CDR3 DNA follows: TGCGCCAGCAGCCAAGAACTGTACCTCACTGAAGCTTTCTTT.

The rearrangement links TRBV15 to TRBJ1-1; tentatively, D is TRBD1 (5 bases). This CDR3 has 17 amino acids. Per germline, CDR1 LNHNV and CDR2 YYDKDF (reference sequence). V gave up 5 bases and J gave up 3 bases, with 22 bases separating them. In DNA, the CDR3 is TGTGCCACCAGCCGAAAATACGGGGGATCGAAGGACACTGAAGCTTTCTTT. It specifies CATSRKYGGSKDTEAFF.

This chain joins TRBV4-1 and TRBJ1-2; D call uncertain. Per germline, CDR1 MGHRA and CDR2 YSYEKL. The CDR3 has 15 residues. The V end lost 3 bases, the J end lost 6 bases, and 17 bases lay between the germline ends. The CDR3 DNA is TGCGCCAGCAGCCAGGGTAACCGGGGTATGGATGGCTACACCTTC. Its protein is CASSQGNRGMDGYTF.

This clone has just one count. This chain joins TRBV18 and TRBJ2-1; 14 bases map to TRBD2. Unmatched junction bases numbered 9, after V lost 2 bases and J lost 9 bases. There are 17 residues in the CDR3. Germline loops: CDR1 KGHSH, CDR2 LQKENI. The CDR3: CASSPFGTSGSKGEQFF. The CDR3, as DNA: TGTGCCAGCTCACCATTCGGGACTAGCGGGAGCAAGGGTGAGCAGTTCTTC.

The J gene is TRBJ1-5, the V gene TRBV2; 10 positions match TRBD1. The CDR3 runs to 15 residues. Trimming cost V 7 bases and J 3 bases; bases outside gene matches: 6. Germline CDR1 is SNHLY and CDR2 is FYNNEI. The CDR3 region is CASMADRGVNQPQHF. The DNA of the CDR3 is TGTGCCAGCATGGCGGACAGGGGGGTCAATCAGCCCCAGCATTTT.

This clone was picked up one time. This chain uses TRBV5-1 with TRBJ2-7; 9 nucleotides line up with TRBD1. J gave up 5 bases and V 0 bases, and 3 bases lay outside the gene matches. The germline CDR1 and CDR2 sequences are SGHRS and YFSETQ. CDR3 length: 14 residues. The CDR3 reads CASSLVTGGNEQYF. The CDR3 bases are TGCGCCAGCAGCTTGGTGACAGGGGGGAACGAGCAGTACTTC.

V usage is TRBV28 and J usage is TRBJ2-1, with TRBD2 matching 9 bases. CDR3 length: 15 residues. Trimming at V came to 1 base and at J to 8 bases, leaving 6 bases not matched to a gene. Germline V gene data show CDR1 as MDHEN and CDR2 as SYDVKM. The CDR3 here is CASSLFRGRGYEQFF. DNA for the CDR3: TGTGCCAGCAGTTTATTCCGCGGGAGGGGGTATGAGCAGTTCTTC. Looking up the rest from reference TRBV28 and TRBJ2-1 gives the full variable domain: DVKVTQSSRYLVKRTGEKVFLECVQDMDHENMFWYRQDPGLGLRLIYFSYDVKMKEKGDIPEGYSVSREKKERFSLILESASTNQTSMYLCASSLFRGRGYEQFFGPGTRLTVL.

This rearrangement joins TRBV19 to TRBJ1-2; 7 bases line up with TRBD1. The J segment lost 4 bases and the V segment lost 7 bases, leaving 3 bases of the junction unmatched. From germline, CDR1 is LNHDA and CDR2 SQIVND (reference sequence). There are 12 residues in the CDR3. CDR3 sequence reads: CASTDRSYGYTF. As DNA, the CDR3 is TGTGCCAGTACGGACAGGAGCTATGGCTACACCTTC.

The gene calls are TRBV5-1 and TRBJ2-2; possible D gene TRBD1, 6 bases. From germline, CDR1 is SGHRS and CDR2 YFSETQ. The CDR3 contains 16 residues. Trimming cost V 3 bases and J 2 bases, with 14 bases left between them. CDR3 sequence reads: CASSSKRQANTGELFF. CDR3 DNA sequence: TGCGCCAGCAGCTCGAAACGACAGGCTAACACCGGGGAGCTGTTTTTT.

V usage is TRBV28 and J usage is TRBJ1-5; D unclear. There are 16 residues in the CDR3. V was trimmed by 6 bases and J by 5 bases, leaving 20 bases between them. Germline V gene data show CDR1 as MDHEN and CDR2 as SYDVKM. This CDR3 is CASRPPTNFGDQPQHF. The CDR3 DNA follows: TGTGCCAGCAGACCCCCGACAAATTTCGGGGATCAGCCCCAGCATTTT.

This sequence joins TRBV27 and TRBJ2-3; TRBD2 is a possible D gene (6 bases). V shed 5 bases and J shed 0 bases, with 15 bases lying between them. The germline gives CDR1 MNHEY, CDR2 SMNVEV (reference sequence). CDR3 length equals 16 residues. The CDR3 DNA reads TGTGCCAGCAGTCTCCCCGTGGGGGGTAGCACAGATACGCAGTATTTT. It codes for CASSLPVGGSTDTQYF.

The chain has TRBV7-3 and TRBJ2-3; weak D call: TRBD2 (5 bases). V dropped 5 bases and J dropped 6 bases, with 15 bases sitting between them. The CDR3 totals 14 residues. The germline V gene has CDR1 SGHTA and CDR2 FQGTGA. The CDR3 here is CASSPAEGGDTQYF. Written as DNA, the CDR3 is TGTGCCAGCAGCCCCGCTGAGGGCGGGGATACGCAGTATTTT. Variable domain in full (rest from reference TRBV7-3 and TRBJ2-3): GAGVSQTPSNKVTEKGKYVELRCDPISGHTALYWYRQSLGQGPEFLIYFQGTGAADDSGLPNDRFFAVRPEGSVSTLKIQRTERGDSAVYLCASSPAEGGDTQYFGPGTRLTVL.

The rearrangement joins TRBV7-3 to TRBJ2-1, with 7 bases that match TRBD2. Germline trimming cut 1 base from V and 5 bases from J; bases unmatched to any gene: 11. The CDR3 sequence is 17 residues long. CDR1 SGHTA and CDR2 FQGTGA come from the germline V gene. The chain's CDR3 is CASSLRSGEAGHNEQFF. CDR3 DNA sequence: TGTGCCAGCAGCTTAAGGAGCGGGGAGGCAGGACACAATGAGCAGTTCTTC.

The chain uses TRBV18 and TRBJ1-6; a possible D gene is TRBD1 (6 bases). Germline V gene lookup returns CDR1 KGHSH and CDR2 LQKENI. The CDR3 has 15 amino acids. V lost 1 base, J lost 6 bases, and 10 bases lay in between. CDR3 sequence reads: CASSPRQGINSPLHF. The CDR3 DNA reads TGTGCCAGCTCACCACGGCAGGGGATTAATTCACCCCTCCACTTT.

The V call is TRBV9, the J call TRBJ2-5, with 7 bases aligning to TRBD2. The CDR3 has 17 amino acids. In germline, CDR1 is SGDLS, CDR2 YYNGEE. V was clipped by 0 bases and J by 5 bases; unmatched bases: 13. The CDR3 here is CASSVGTSGRTRETQYF. The CDR3 region has the DNA TGTGCCAGCAGCGTAGGTACTTCCGGGAGGACCCGGGAGACCCAGTACTTC.

Notes on this clone: The sample contains more than one DNA sequence encoding this CDR3. V is TRBV30 and J is TRBJ2-5, with 8 bases matching TRBD1. The ends lost 1 base at V and 3 bases at J; junction bases unmatched: 10. Germline loops: CDR1 GTSNPN, CDR2 SVGIG (reference sequence). CDR3 length equals 16 residues. CDR3 DNA sequence: TGTGCCTGGAGTGCGGAGTCAGGGGGCTTTAAAGAGACCCAGTACTTC. This encodes CAWSAESGGFKETQYF.

This sequence joins TRBV5-6 and TRBJ2-2; 7 bases map to TRBD1. The CDR3 is 16 residues long. Per the germline V gene, CDR1 is SGHDT and CDR2 is YYEEEE. With 0 bases clipped from V and 6 bases from J, the junction kept 8 bases outside the gene matches. The CDR3, as DNA: TGTGCCAGCAGCTTGGAAGGGGGCATAGATTCCGGGGAGCTGTTTTTT. Protein: CASSLEGGIDSGELFF.

The V gene is TRBV19, the J gene TRBJ2-7; no definite D call. CDR1 and CDR2 (germline): LNHDA, SQIVND (reference sequence). Between the trimmed V and J ends, which lost 3 bases and 2 bases, there was a span of 8 bases. The CDR3 consists of 13 residues. Here the CDR3 DNA reads TGTGCCAGTAGTATCGACTCCACCTACGAGCAGTACTTC. It is translated as CASSIDSTYEQYF.

The chain combines TRBV5-4 with TRBJ1-3; 7 positions match TRBD1. The germline gives CDR1 SGHNT, CDR2 YYREEE (reference sequence). The CDR3 is made up of 14 amino acids. Trimming cost V 4 bases and J 0 bases; bases outside gene matches: 1. In DNA, the CDR3 is TGTGCCAGCAGCGACAGGGTCTCTGGAAACACCATATATTTT. Protein sequence: CASSDRVSGNTIYF.

The J gene is TRBJ2-3, the V gene TRBV9; a weak D match, TRBD2 (7 bases). V was pared by 1 base and J by 2 bases, with 14 bases between. The CDR3 consists of 16 residues. Germline V gene sequence: CDR1 SGDLS, CDR2 YYNGEE. In DNA form, the CDR3 reads TGTGCCAGCAGCGTAAGGGGGGGGATATCCACAGATACGCAGTATTTT. It encodes CASSVRGGISTDTQYF. Full variable domain (outside the CDR3, taken from reference TRBV9 and TRBJ2-3): DSGVTQTPKHLITATGQRVTLRCSPRSGDLSVYWYQQSLDQGLQFLIQYYNGEERAKGNILERFSAQQFPDLHSELNLSSLELGDSALYFCASSVRGGISTDTQYFGPGTRLTVL.

The CDR3 protein is CASSSHRDNEKLFF. CDR3 nucleotide sequence: TGTGCCAGCAGTTCCCACAGGGATAATGAAAAACTGTTTTTT. This chain uses TRBV27 with TRBJ1-4; perhaps TRBD1 as D (6 bases). This CDR3 is built from 14 residues. Germline assignment: CDR1 MNHEY and CDR2 SMNVEV (reference sequence). V lost 4 bases and J lost 4, with 10 bases in between.

As DNA, the CDR3 is TGTGCCAGCAGCTTTTCCCAGGGTTCTGAAGCTTTCTTT. This encodes CASSFSQGSEAFF. The chain couples TRBV11-2 to TRBJ1-1; the D gene is possibly TRBD1 (5 bases). This CDR3 region has 13 residues. The germline V gene has CDR1 SGHAT and CDR2 FQNNGV. V was clipped by 3 bases and J by 6 bases, with 11 bases between them.

The chain links TRBV5-4 to TRBJ2-7, with 8 bases aligning to TRBD2. This CDR3 is built from 14 residues. Per the germline V gene, CDR1 is SGHNT and CDR2 is YYREEE (reference sequence). With 3 bases clipped from V and 5 bases from J, the junction kept 7 bases outside the gene matches. In nucleotides, the CDR3 is TGTGCCAGCAGCTCCTCCGGGACTAGGAACGAGCAGTACTTC. Its protein product is CASSSSGTRNEQYF.

The V call is TRBV5-1, the J call TRBJ2-7, with 10 bases aligning to TRBD2. CDR3 length: 15 residues. After removal of 2 bases from V and 3 bases from J, the junction contained 5 bases not matched to a gene. Germline V gene sequence: CDR1 SGHRS, CDR2 YFSETQ. The CDR3 sequence is CASSFGSGRGYEQYF. DNA for the CDR3: TGCGCCAGCAGCTTTGGCAGCGGGAGGGGCTACGAGCAGTACTTC.

The chain recombines TRBV5-4 with TRBJ2-7, with D perhaps TRBD2 (5 bases). Germline V gene data show CDR1 as SGHNT and CDR2 as YYREEE (reference sequence). This CDR3 is built from 14 residues. Trimming left V 1 base short and J 7 bases short, with 15 bases between. CDR3 sequence: CASSLIRGSGEQYF. In nucleotides, the CDR3 is TGTGCCAGCAGCTTGATCCGGGGTAGTGGTGAGCAGTACTTC.

The gene calls are TRBV7-8 and TRBJ2-7; possible D gene TRBD2, 6 bases. Deletions cut 5 bases from V and 0 bases from J, with 23 bases between. Germline CDR1 SGHVS, CDR2 FQNEAQ. The CDR3 loop spans 18 amino acids. Here the CDR3 DNA reads TGTGCCAGCAGCCTCACCCATCGTGGAGGGAGCCGCTCCTACGAGCAGTACTTC. Encoded protein: CASSLTHRGGSRSYEQYF. Looking up the rest from reference TRBV7-8 and TRBJ2-7 gives the full variable domain: GAGVSQSPRYKVAKRGQDVALRCDPISGHVSLFWYQQALGQGPEFLTYFQNEAQLDKSGLPSDRFFAERPEGSVSTLKIQRTQQEDSAVYLCASSLTHRGGSRSYEQYFGPGTRLTVT.

This clone has a single count. J is TRBJ2-6 and V is TRBV19, with D tentatively TRBD1 (6 bases). V was cut by 5 bases and J by 4 bases, with 15 bases left in between. This CDR3 region has 16 residues. Germline CDR1 LNHDA, CDR2 SQIVND (reference sequence). Here the CDR3 DNA reads TGTGCCAGTAGTCCTCGGGGAAGGGGGGGGGCCAACGTCCTGACTTTC. As protein: CASSPRGRGGANVLTF. The full variable domain, its missing parts supplied by reference TRBV19 and TRBJ2-6, is DGGITQSPKYLFRKEGQNVTLSCEQNLNHDAMYWYRQDPGQGLRLIYYSQIVNDFQKGDIAEGYSVSREKKESFPLTVTSAQKNPTAFYLCASSPRGRGGANVLTFGAGSRLTVL.